The TCR beta chain described here comes from a study of shared clonotypes between healthy human individuals (dated by TCRdb to 2019 to 2021). For context, the study as a whole: Three men and two women, aged 18 to 49 years, made up the cohort. To increase sequencing depth and limit assay-specific biases, TCR repertoire library preparation and sequencing were carried out by different laboratories using diverse techniques. For each donor, CD4 naive and CD4 memory were each run on three plates, CD8 naive on two plates, and CD8 memory on one plate. The study deeply sequenced blood TCR repertoires of about 5 healthy adults to estimate repertoire size and the extent of clonotype sharing between individuals. Between about 0.85 and 9.5 billion PBMCs per donor were obtained by leukapheresis.

For the CD8 naive samples, CD45RO-negative cells were positively selected for CCR7, yielding a CD45RA+CCR7+ population from which TemRA cells were excluded. Donors were healthy HIV-negative adults with no recently reported acute infections or vaccinations. Only Caucasian adults living in Nashville, Tennessee, USA were represented among the donors. After blood collection by leukapheresis, PBMCs were isolated using Ficoll-Histopaque density gradient centrifugation and then cryopreserved in the vapor phase of liquid nitrogen. Purity and quantity of every magnetically sorted T cell population were checked by analytical flow cytometry. Genomic DNA was isolated from every sorted fraction and measured by UV absorbance on a Nanodrop 2000c. Based on the germline V gene, the CDR1 and CDR2 sequences are ENHRY and SYGVKD. Trimming costs V 6 bases and J 6 bases, and their ends lie 21 bases apart. The CDR3 has 16 amino acids, counting the end cysteine and phenylalanine. This entry keeps only the CDR3 DNA: 48 bases, framed from base 1.

TCR CDR3 regions were amplified from genomic DNA by multiplex PCR using the deep immunoSEQ assay. Extracted genomic DNA from each cell subset was distributed evenly across all wells of several immunoSEQ 96-well plates, and each plate was treated as a replicate. For sorted subsets, each replicate PCR was loaded with roughly 0.2 ug genomic DNA, equivalent to 25,000 to 30,000 T cell genomes. Purified libraries were quantified with a Qubit 3.0 fluorometer, sized on a Bioanalyzer 2100, and re-quantified with the KAPA Library Quantification kit. A separate single-read 150-cycle Illumina NextSeq 550 flow cell was used to sequence each immunoSEQ 96-well plate. The authors' pipeline ran thus. The immunoSEQ output contained only junctional sequences without quality scores, so filtering could not match that applied to full-length reads. To assign V/J genes and CDR3, sequences were annotated against IMGT germline references using PyIR, a Python wrapper for IgBLAST v1.9. Reads were filtered out if the reads had weak V/J assignments (E-value above 1e-6), no CDR3, stop codons, out-of-frame junctions, or ambiguous translated residues. V3J clonotypes were defined by identical inferred V gene, J gene, and CDR3 amino acid sequence. The percentage overlap between two repertoires was calculated by dividing the number of shared unique clonotypes by the size of the smaller repertoire. Richness of each repertoire was evaluated using RTK rarefaction, the Chao1 estimator, and Recon v2.1 estimates of unobserved clonotypes. OLGA was used to compute generation probabilities for all TCRbeta clonotypes that the gDNA method yielded from a few donors. TCRdb's version of the immuneACCESS table is confined to in-frame rearrangements and falls short of the full clone set. An unresolved V gene accounts for under half of the shortfall where checked; the remainder is of unknown origin. V and J calls and clone size are as listed in that table; D and trimming were resolved from the DNA. Present in this sample are about 600,000 clones, about 98% of which were seen just once. The ten biggest clones cover approximately 0.3% of the sample.

The research as a whole found: Because the study included only a small number of donors, the genetic and exposure-history diversity represented was limited. Based on pairwise subsampling, the degree of clonotype sharing among donors was expected to be affected by sequencing depth. Clonotypes shared by all four sorted-subset donors showed higher generation probabilities than non-shared clonotypes. Sharing across a few donors was observed for approximately 4.6% of naive CD4, over 3% of naive CD8, 2% to 2.5% of memory CD4, and about 0.4% of memory CD8 clonotypes. Naive subsets generally had larger estimated clonotype richness than memory subsets. Rarefaction of sorted-subset datasets indicated incomplete sequencing despite the large sequencing depth. Sampling was limited to blood, and TCR repertoires in tissue likely differ from TCR repertoires in blood.

A single count supports this clone. Its target antigen remains unknown. Base quality data are lacking; no much larger clone is found one base away. The sample taken for sequencing was naive CD8+ T cells sorted from blood. Per the publication, the cell subset or site label means: CD45RA+CCR7+. The source is a man aged 25-45 years in good health. Recombination linked TRBV10-3 to TRBJ1-3; 5 matching bases give a weak D call of TRBD1. The CDR3 region has the sequence CAISGSGHRLENTIYF. The DNA is as follows: TGTGCCATCAGCGGGTCAGGGCATAGATTAGAAAACACCATATATTTT.